The source of this T cell receptor beta chain is a study of CD8 T cells in ankylosing spondylitis. The study's findings and limits: A TCR beta motif made of fewer than ten highly homologous variants seemed typical of ankylosing spondylitis blood.

Details on this clonotype: The antigen remains undetermined.

TCRdb re-derived calls from the 5' RACE reads in MiXCR, one entry per CDR3 protein. The profile shows under 850,000 distinct CDR3 sequences, 19% of them singletons. J lost 4 bases, V lost 0 bases, and 20 bases had no gene match. The CDR3 loop spans 20 amino acids. Germline CDR1 SGHRS, CDR2 YFSETQ. The receptor was derived from a male donor with ankylosing spondylitis. Sequenced: blood, either unsorted or a sorted T cell fraction (not recorded which). V is TRBV5-1 and J is TRBJ2-3; 7 bases are a match to TRBD1. The CDR3 nucleotides are TGCGCCAGCAGCTTGGTAGGGACAGCTGACTGGAGGTTTATGGCAGATACGCAGTATTTT. Protein sequence: CASSLVGTADWRFMADTQYF.